The 28 T cell receptor beta chains reported below all come from one sample, sequenced in a study of blood T cell repertoires in COVID-19. The table came from immunoSEQ multiplex PCR; TCRdb's copy has only in-frame clones and leaves some out. The sample has roughly 120,000 clones, approximately 87% seen once. Material for sequencing was peripheral blood. Receptors were obtained from a woman aged 50 to 60 with acute or convalescent COVID-19.

The chain uses TRBV4-1 and TRBJ1-1, with TRBD1 matching 7 bases. Germline V lookup: CDR1 MGHRA, CDR2 YSYEKL. Germline trimming cut 3 bases from V and 7 bases from J; bases unmatched to any gene: 8. The CDR3 contains 14 residues. DNA of the CDR3: TGCGCCAGCAGCCATAACGACAGGGCTGGTGAAGCTTTCTTT. Protein product: CASSHNDRAGEAFF.

The J gene is TRBJ1-6, the V gene TRBV5-6; D is possibly TRBD1 (6 bases). The V and J ends lost 2 bases and 5 bases respectively, with 14 bases between them. From germline, CDR1 is SGHDT and CDR2 YYEEEE. The CDR3 sequence is 16 residues long. CDR3 coding DNA: TGTGCCAGCAGCTTTCCAGGGGACGGGAATAATTCACCCCTCCACTTT. Protein: CASSFPGDGNNSPLHF.

J is TRBJ1-6 and V is TRBV4-1; a weak D match, TRBD1 (5 bases). Germline V CDR1 and CDR2: MGHRA, YSYEKL. The V end lost 0 bases, the J end lost 4 bases, and 16 bases lay between the germline ends. This CDR3 has 18 residues. CDR3 sequence: CASSQDDMTTAYNSPLHF. The CDR3 DNA sequence: TGCGCCAGCAGCCAAGACGACATGACGACAGCATATAATTCACCCCTCCACTTT.

Only a few counts were recorded for this clone. The chain couples TRBV7-9 to TRBJ2-2, with 12 bases identical to TRBD2. Looked up from germline, CDR1 is SEHNR and CDR2 is FQNEAQ (reference sequence). The CDR3 spans 18 residues. Trimming removed 5 bases from V and 6 bases from J; junction bases left unmatched: 13. CDR3 residues: CASSPALASGGEAGELFF. The CDR3 nucleotides are TGTGCCAGCAGCCCCGCCTTGGCTAGCGGGGGGGAAGCCGGGGAGCTGTTTTTT.

The V gene is TRBV6-5, the J gene TRBJ2-7; TRBD2 agrees at 14 bases. Per germline, CDR1 MNHEY and CDR2 SVGAGI. The CDR3 is made up of 16 amino acids. Unmatched junction bases numbered 3, after V lost 0 bases and J lost 5 bases. CDR3 DNA: TGTGCCAGCAGTTACTCGGGGACTAGCGGGAGTGACGAGCAGTACTTC. It specifies CASSYSGTSGSDEQYF.

The chain has TRBV21-1 and TRBJ1-2; the table gives TRBD1 as D, unverified against the DNA. TRBV21-1 is noted as a pseudogene. The CDR3 is made up of 15 amino acids. The CDR3 DNA reads as TGTGCCAGCAGCAATCGGGACAGGGGGAATTATGGCTACACCTTC. This gives the protein CASSNRDRGNYGYTF.

This sequence joins TRBV7-2 and TRBJ2-7; D may be TRBD2 (5 bases). Per germline, CDR1 SGHTA and CDR2 FQGNSA. The V end was cut by 0 bases, the J end by 4 bases, with 13 bases between. This CDR3 is 15 amino acids long. The CDR3 region has the DNA TGTGCCAGCAGCTTAGCGAGCGGCGGCGGTTACGAGCAGTACTTC. It specifies CASSLASGGGYEQYF.

The genes are TRBV28 and TRBJ2-7; D is unresolved. Germline CDR1 reads MDHEN; CDR2 reads SYDVKM. This CDR3 region has 14 residues. The germline V and J ends were trimmed by 7 bases and 2 bases, with 15 bases remaining between them. This CDR3 reads CASIAETYPYEQYF. In DNA, the CDR3 is TGTGCCAGCATCGCCGAGACTTACCCCTACGAGCAGTACTTC.

This rearrangement joins TRBV12-2 to TRBJ1-2; no check of the table's D call, TRBD1, against the DNA was made. TRBV12-2 is assigned pseudogene status. The CDR3 length is 15 residues. CDR3 protein: CASRLATGGLNGYTF. In nucleotides, the CDR3 is TGTGCAAGTCGCTTAGCCACAGGGGGCCTCAATGGCTACACCTTC.

The rearrangement links TRBV12-3 or TRBV12-4 to TRBJ1-4, with 7 bases aligning to TRBD1. The ends lost 5 bases at V and 3 bases at J; junction bases unmatched: 0. The CDR3 sequence is 13 residues long. CDR3 protein: CASSGTANEKLFF. The CDR3 coding sequence is TGTGCCAGCAGTGGGACAGCTAATGAAAAACTGTTTTTT.

The chain has TRBV12-3 or TRBV12-4 and TRBJ2-7, with D possibly matching TRBD1 (5 bases). There are 12 residues in the CDR3. Trimming shortened V by 7 bases and J by 6 bases, and 13 bases separated the two germline ends. CDR3 DNA sequence: TGTGCCAGCACCCACGACAGCCGCGAGCAGTACTTC. It yields the protein CASTHDSREQYF.

The rearrangement uses TRBV19 and TRBJ1-5, with 7 bases matching TRBD1. Germline CDR1 is LNHDA and CDR2 is SQIVND (reference sequence). Unmatched junction bases numbered 11, after V lost 7 bases and J lost 5 bases. This CDR3 contains 15 residues. CDR3 sequence (DNA): TGTGCCAGTAAGACTTCAGACAGGGTCTATCAGCCCCAGCATTTT. Its translation: CASKTSDRVYQPQHF.

This chain uses TRBV27 with TRBJ1-3; TRBD1 is a possible D gene (5 bases). The length of the CDR3 is 14 residues. V dropped 3 bases and J dropped 7 bases, with 13 bases sitting between them. Per germline, CDR1 MNHEY and CDR2 SMNVEV (reference sequence). Written as DNA, the CDR3 is TGTGCCAGCAGTTTCTCGGGGGTCGCTAACACCATATATTTT. Translated, it gives CASSFSGVANTIYF.

The chain joins TRBV4-2 to TRBJ2-3; D gene uncertain. V gave up 0 bases and J gave up 5 bases, with 12 bases separating them. This CDR3 is built from 15 residues. Germline assignment: CDR1 LGHNA and CDR2 YNFKEQ. The CDR3 DNA sequence: TGTGCCAGCAGCCAAGAGAACTCCTCTGGAGATACGCAGTATTTT. This translates into CASSQENSSGDTQYF.

This clone was seen only once. This chain links TRBV19 with TRBJ1-1; a possible D gene is TRBD1 (5 bases). V was clipped by 7 bases and J by 0 bases, with 18 bases between them. Germline V gene data show CDR1 as LNHDA and CDR2 as SQIVND (reference sequence). CDR3 size: 16 residues. The CDR3 DNA is TGTGCCAGTACCAGGGATGAAGGTGGGATGAACACTGAAGCTTTCTTT. Translated: CASTRDEGGMNTEAFF.

CDR3 sequence reads: CASSWDSYEQYF. Here the CDR3 DNA reads TGTGCCAGCAGCTGGGACAGCTACGAGCAGTACTTC. This rearrangement joins TRBV5-4 to TRBJ2-7; TRBD1 matches 7 bases. Germline trimming cut 3 bases from V and 3 bases from J; bases unmatched to any gene: 0. This CDR3 region has 12 residues. From germline, CDR1 is SGHNT and CDR2 YYREEE (reference sequence). The whole variable domain, filled in from reference TRBV5-4 and TRBJ2-7, reads ETGVTQSPTHLIKTRGQQVTLRCSSQSGHNTVSWYQQALGQGPQFIFQYYREEENGRGNFPPRFSGLQFPNYSSELNVNALELDDSALYLCASSWDSYEQYFGPGTRLTVT.

The chain couples TRBV19 to TRBJ2-1; 8 nucleotides align to TRBD1. This CDR3 spans 15 amino acids. Germline CDR1 and CDR2: LNHDA and SQIVND (reference sequence). The V gene end was trimmed by 6 bases and the J gene end by 10 bases; junction bases not matched to a gene: 14. CDR3 loop: CASSPQGVPYDEQFF. The CDR3 DNA follows: TGTGCCAGTAGCCCACAGGGGGTCCCATACGACGAGCAGTTCTTC.

The chain is built from TRBV15 and TRBJ2-4, with TRBD2 matching 8 bases. Trimming removed 5 bases from V and 6 bases from J; junction bases left unmatched: 21. Germline assignment: CDR1 LNHNV and CDR2 YYDKDF (reference sequence). The CDR3 runs to 19 residues. DNA for the CDR3: TGTGCCACCAGCCCAAGGGACACCCGAATTCGGGGGGGCCCAAACATTCAGTACTTC. Its translation is CATSPRDTRIRGGPNIQYF.

V is TRBV27 and J is TRBJ2-1, with 14 bases aligning to TRBD2. CDR3 length: 16 residues. CDR1 is MNHEY and CDR2 is SMNVEV in the germline V gene (reference sequence). V shed 3 bases, J shed 9 bases, and the junction held 7 bases outside the gene matches. In DNA, the CDR3 is TGTGCCAGCAGTTTCTCCGGGACTAGCGGGAGAACTGAGCAGTTCTTC. It is translated as CASSFSGTSGRTEQFF.

V gene TRBV3-1 (or the pseudogene TRBV3-2) combines with J gene TRBJ2-7; maybe TRBD1 (6 bases). Trimming removed 0 bases at V and 1 base at J, with 10 bases between. This CDR3 comprises 15 residues. Germline V gene sequence: CDR1 LGHDT, CDR2 YNNKEL (reference sequence). Written as DNA, the CDR3 is TGTGCCAGCAGCCAAGAAACAGGGCAATCCTACGAGCAGTACTTC. Protein sequence: CASSQETGQSYEQYF.

The chain joins TRBV2 to TRBJ2-1, with a weak D call TRBD1 (6 bases). The CDR3 consists of 13 residues. The V gene's germline CDR1 is SNHLY and CDR2 FYNNEI. Trimming removed 2 bases at V and 10 bases at J, with 12 bases between. In DNA, the CDR3 is TGTGCCAGCAGTGAATTGGGGGCAGGGGAGCAGTTCTTC. Amino acid sequence: CASSELGAGEQFF.

This clone has a handful of counts. The rearrangement joins TRBV30 to TRBJ1-4, with 10 nucleotides matching TRBD1. Germline CDR1 GTSNPN, CDR2 SVGIG (reference sequence). The CDR3 is 15 residues long. V was pared by 1 base and J by 7 bases, with 6 bases of the junction left unmatched. The CDR3 reads CAWSGDRGLGEKLFF. The CDR3 DNA is TGTGCCTGGAGTGGCGACAGGGGGCTTGGTGAAAAACTGTTTTTT.

The rearrangement joins TRBV21-1 to TRBJ2-1; the D call of TRBD2 is as the table states it, not checked on the DNA. TRBV21-1 is noted as a pseudogene. The CDR3 has 14 amino acids. The CDR3 DNA follows: TGTGCCAGCAGCAAATGCAGGGGAGGGGGTGAGCAGTTCTTC. This encodes CASSKCRGGGEQFF.

This sequence joins TRBV15 and TRBJ2-7, with TRBD1 identical over 11 bases. V lost 0 bases to trimming and J lost 10 bases; unmatched junction nucleotides: 5. Looked up from germline, CDR1 is LNHNV and CDR2 is YYDKDF (reference sequence). The CDR3 totals 14 residues. Here the CDR3 reads CATSREGQGGPQYF. The CDR3, as DNA: TGTGCCACCAGCAGAGAGGGACAGGGGGGGCCTCAGTACTTC.

Here the CDR3 reads CASSEADSNYGYTF. CDR3 DNA: TGTGCCAGCAGTGAAGCGGACAGTAACTATGGCTACACCTTC. V usage is TRBV6-1 and J usage is TRBJ1-2; D might be TRBD1 (6 bases). The CDR3 runs to 14 residues. CDR1 is MNHNS and CDR2 is SASEGT in the germline V gene. The germline V and J ends were trimmed by 0 bases and 1 base, with 6 bases remaining between them.

This chain uses TRBV7-9 with TRBJ1-2; D unclear. Germline V lookup: CDR1 SEHNR, CDR2 FQNEAQ (reference sequence). Trimming removed 0 bases at V and 5 bases at J, with 10 bases between. The CDR3 loop spans 14 amino acids. CDR3 protein: CASSLAGTEYGYTF. The DNA of the CDR3 is TGTGCCAGCAGCTTAGCGGGCACCGAATATGGCTACACCTTC.

The rearrangement joins TRBV21-1 to TRBJ1-5. TRBV21-1 is a known pseudogene. There are 16 residues in the CDR3. The CDR3 nucleotides are TGTGCCAGCAGAAATATCCTTCGGGATTTCAATCAGCCCCAGCATTTT. Its protein product is CASRNILRDFNQPQHF.

The genes are TRBV4-2 and TRBJ2-1; 11 bases match TRBD2. The CDR3 is 16 residues long. Per germline, CDR1 LGHNA and CDR2 YNFKEQ. V shed 0 bases, J shed 8 bases, and the junction held 6 bases outside the gene matches. The chain's CDR3 is CASSQEGSGGADEQFF. CDR3 bases: TGTGCCAGCAGCCAAGAGGGTAGCGGGGGGGCCGATGAGCAGTTCTTC.